This T cell receptor beta chain derives from a study of CD8 T cells in ankylosing spondylitis. This CDR3 has 13 residues. J gave up 3 bases and V 7 bases, and 4 bases lay outside the gene matches. Germline V lookup: CDR1 LNHDA, CDR2 SQIVND (reference sequence). Quantitative 5'-RACE was performed with molecular barcodes, and it yielded the TCR beta libraries. In TCRdb, the 5' RACE reads were re-called with MiXCR into one record per CDR3 protein. The sample lists under 300,000 distinct CDR3 sequences, over 8.5% occurring once. General study points: A TCR beta motif of several highly homologous variants seemed to mark ankylosing spondylitis blood. Disease-linked clones bore a CD8+ phenotype and were relatively rare in peripheral blood. Researchers reportedly found disease-linked clones significantly enriched in matched ankylosing spondylitis synovial fluid.

This clonotype was seen a handful of times. Its antigen is still unknown. The sequencing sample was made of blood, either unsorted or a sorted T cell fraction (not recorded which). The V gene is TRBV19, the J gene TRBJ1-1; 8 nucleotides agree with TRBD1. This TCR came from a male donor with ankylosing spondylitis or in good health (not recorded which). The CDR3 reads CASKVDRDTEAFF. The CDR3, as DNA: TGTGCCAGTAAAGTGGACAGGGACACTGAAGCTTTCTTT.